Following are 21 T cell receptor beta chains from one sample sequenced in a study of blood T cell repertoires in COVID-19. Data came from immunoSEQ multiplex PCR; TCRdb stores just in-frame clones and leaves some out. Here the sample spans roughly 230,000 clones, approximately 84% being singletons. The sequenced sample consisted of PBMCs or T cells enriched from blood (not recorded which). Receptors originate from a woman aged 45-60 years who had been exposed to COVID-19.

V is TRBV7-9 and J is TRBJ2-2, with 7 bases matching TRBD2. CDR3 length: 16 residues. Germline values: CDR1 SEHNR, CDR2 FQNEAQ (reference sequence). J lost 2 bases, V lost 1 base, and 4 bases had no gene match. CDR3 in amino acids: CASSLVRGGNTGELFF. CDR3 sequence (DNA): TGTGCCAGCAGCTTAGTTCGCGGGGGAAACACCGGGGAGCTGTTTTTT. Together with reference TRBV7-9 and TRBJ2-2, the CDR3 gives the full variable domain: DTGVSQNPRHKITKRGQNVTFRCDPISEHNRLYWYRQTLGQGPEFLTYFQNEAQLEKSRLLSDRFSAERPKGSFSTLEIQRTEQGDSAMYLCASSLVRGGNTGELFFGEGSRLTVL.

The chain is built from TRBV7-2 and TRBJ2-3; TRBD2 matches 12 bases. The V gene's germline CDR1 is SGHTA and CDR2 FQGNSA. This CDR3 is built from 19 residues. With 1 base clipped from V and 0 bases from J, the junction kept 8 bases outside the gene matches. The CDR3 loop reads CASSLEGTSGFSSTDTQYF. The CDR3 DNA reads TGTGCCAGCAGCTTAGAGGGGACTAGCGGGTTTAGTAGCACAGATACGCAGTATTTT.

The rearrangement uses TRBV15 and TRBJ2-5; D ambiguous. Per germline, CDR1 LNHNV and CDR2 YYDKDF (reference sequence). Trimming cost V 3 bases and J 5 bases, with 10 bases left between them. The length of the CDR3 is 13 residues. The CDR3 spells CATSRGPGETQYF. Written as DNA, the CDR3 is TGTGCCACCAGCAGGGGCCCTGGGGAGACCCAGTACTTC.

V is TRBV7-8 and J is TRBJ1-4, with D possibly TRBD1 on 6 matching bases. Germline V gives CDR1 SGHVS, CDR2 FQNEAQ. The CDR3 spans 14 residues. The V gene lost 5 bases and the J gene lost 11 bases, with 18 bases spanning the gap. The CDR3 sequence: CASSNYRDGRKLFF. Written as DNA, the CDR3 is TGTGCCAGCAGCAATTACAGGGACGGGAGGAAACTGTTTTTT. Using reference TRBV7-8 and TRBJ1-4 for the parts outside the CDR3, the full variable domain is GAGVSQSPRYKVAKRGQDVALRCDPISGHVSLFWYQQALGQGPEFLTYFQNEAQLDKSGLPSDRFFAERPEGSVSTLKIQRTQQEDSAVYLCASSNYRDGRKLFFGSGTQLSVL.

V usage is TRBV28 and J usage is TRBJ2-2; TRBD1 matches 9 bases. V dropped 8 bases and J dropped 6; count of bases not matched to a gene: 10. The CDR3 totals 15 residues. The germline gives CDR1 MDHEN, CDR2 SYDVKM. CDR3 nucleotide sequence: TGTGCCAGCTCACGGGGACAGGGACCGGCCGGGGAGCTGTTTTTT. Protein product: CASSRGQGPAGELFF.

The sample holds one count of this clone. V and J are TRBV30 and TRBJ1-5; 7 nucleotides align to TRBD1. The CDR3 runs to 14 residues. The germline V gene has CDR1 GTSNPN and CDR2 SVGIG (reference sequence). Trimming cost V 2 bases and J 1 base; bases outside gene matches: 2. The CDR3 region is CAWSRQGSNQPQHF. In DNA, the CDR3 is TGTGCCTGGAGTCGACAGGGAAGCAATCAGCCCCAGCATTTT.

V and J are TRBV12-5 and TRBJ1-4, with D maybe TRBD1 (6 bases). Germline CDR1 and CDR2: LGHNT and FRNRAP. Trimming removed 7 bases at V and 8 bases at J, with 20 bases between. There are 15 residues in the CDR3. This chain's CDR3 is CASASGDQGGEKLFF. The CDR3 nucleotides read TGTGCTAGTGCCTCAGGGGATCAGGGAGGGGAAAAACTGTTTTTT.

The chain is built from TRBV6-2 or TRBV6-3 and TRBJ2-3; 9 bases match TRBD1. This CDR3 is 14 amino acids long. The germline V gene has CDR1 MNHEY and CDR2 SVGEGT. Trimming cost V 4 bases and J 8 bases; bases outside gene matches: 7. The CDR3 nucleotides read TGTGCCAGCAGTTTAACAGGGGGCGCCTCTACGCAGTATTTT. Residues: CASSLTGGASTQYF.

CDR3 DNA sequence: TGTGCCAGCAGCTTAGACGGGACAGCAGGAAACACCATATATTTT. Translated: CASSLDGTAGNTIYF. The chain carries TRBV11-2 and TRBJ1-3; 7 nucleotides match TRBD1. Germline loops: CDR1 SGHAT, CDR2 FQNNGV. V gave up 0 bases and J gave up 4 bases; unmatched junction bases: 3. The length of the CDR3 is 15 residues.

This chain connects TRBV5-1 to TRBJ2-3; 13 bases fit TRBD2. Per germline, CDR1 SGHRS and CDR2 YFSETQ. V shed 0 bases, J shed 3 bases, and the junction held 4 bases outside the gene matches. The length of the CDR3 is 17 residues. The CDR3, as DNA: TGCGCCAGCAGCTTGGAAGGGACTAGCGGGGAAACAGATACGCAGTATTTT. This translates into CASSLEGTSGETDTQYF.

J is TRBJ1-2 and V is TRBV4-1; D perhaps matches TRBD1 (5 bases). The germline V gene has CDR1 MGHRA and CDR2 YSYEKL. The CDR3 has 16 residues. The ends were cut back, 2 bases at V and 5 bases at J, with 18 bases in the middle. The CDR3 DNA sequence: TGCGCCAGCAGCCAACGCCCGGACATATTAAATTATGGCTACACCTTC. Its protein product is CASSQRPDILNYGYTF.

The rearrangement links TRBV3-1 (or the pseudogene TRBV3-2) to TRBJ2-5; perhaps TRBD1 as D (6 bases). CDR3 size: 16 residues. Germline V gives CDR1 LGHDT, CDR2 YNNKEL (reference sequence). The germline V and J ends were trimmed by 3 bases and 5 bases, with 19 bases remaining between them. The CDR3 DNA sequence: TGTGCCAGCAGCCACACTGTTGACAGGCGCGGGGAGACCCAGTACTTC. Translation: CASSHTVDRRGETQYF.

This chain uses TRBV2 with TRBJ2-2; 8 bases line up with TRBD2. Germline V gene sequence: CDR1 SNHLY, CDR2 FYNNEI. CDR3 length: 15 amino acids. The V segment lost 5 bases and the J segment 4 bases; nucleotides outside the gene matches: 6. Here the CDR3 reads CASSPTSGGTGELFF. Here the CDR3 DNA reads TGTGCCAGCAGTCCTACTAGCGGCGGCACCGGGGAGCTGTTTTTT.

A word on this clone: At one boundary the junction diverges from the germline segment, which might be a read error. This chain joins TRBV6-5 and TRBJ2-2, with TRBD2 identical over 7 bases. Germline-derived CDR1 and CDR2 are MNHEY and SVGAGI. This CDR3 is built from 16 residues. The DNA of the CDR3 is TGTGCCAGCACTTACATGGGGGGGATGAACACCGGGGAGCTGTTTTTT. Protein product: CASTYMGGMNTGELFF.

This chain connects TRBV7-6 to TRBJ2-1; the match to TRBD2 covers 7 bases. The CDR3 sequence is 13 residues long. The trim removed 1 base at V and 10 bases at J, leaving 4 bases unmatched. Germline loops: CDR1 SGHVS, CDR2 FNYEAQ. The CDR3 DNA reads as TGTGCCAGCAGCTTAGTCGCGGGGGTGGAGCAGTTCTTC. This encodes CASSLVAGVEQFF.

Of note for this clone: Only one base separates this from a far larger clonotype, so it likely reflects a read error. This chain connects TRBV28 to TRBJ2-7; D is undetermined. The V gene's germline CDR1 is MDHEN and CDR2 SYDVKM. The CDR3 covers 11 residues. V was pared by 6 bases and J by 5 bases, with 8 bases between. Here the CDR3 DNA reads TGTGCCAGCAGCTCGTACAACGAGCAGTACTTC. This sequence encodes CASSSYNEQYF.

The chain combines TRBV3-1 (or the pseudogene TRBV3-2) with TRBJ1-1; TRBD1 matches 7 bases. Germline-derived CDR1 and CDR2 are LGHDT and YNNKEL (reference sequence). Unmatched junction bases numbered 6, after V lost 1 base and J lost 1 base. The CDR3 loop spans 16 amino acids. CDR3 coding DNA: TGTGCCAGCAGCCAAGTCAGGACAGGACCGAACACTGAAGCTTTCTTT. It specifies CASSQVRTGPNTEAFF.

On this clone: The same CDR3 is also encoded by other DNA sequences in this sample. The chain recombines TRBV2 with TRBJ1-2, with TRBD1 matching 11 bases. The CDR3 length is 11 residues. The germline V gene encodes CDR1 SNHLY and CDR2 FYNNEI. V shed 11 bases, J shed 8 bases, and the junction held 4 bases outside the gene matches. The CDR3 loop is CASRTGGGYTF. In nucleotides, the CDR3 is TGTGCCTCGCGGACAGGGGGCGGCTACACCTTC.

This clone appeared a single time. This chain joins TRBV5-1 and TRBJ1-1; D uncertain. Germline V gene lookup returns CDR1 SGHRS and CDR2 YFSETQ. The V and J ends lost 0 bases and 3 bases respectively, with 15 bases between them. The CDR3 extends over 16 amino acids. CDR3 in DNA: TGCGCCAGCAGCTTGGCCGAAGGAGGGATCGACACTGAAGCTTTCTTT. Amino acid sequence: CASSLAEGGIDTEAFF.

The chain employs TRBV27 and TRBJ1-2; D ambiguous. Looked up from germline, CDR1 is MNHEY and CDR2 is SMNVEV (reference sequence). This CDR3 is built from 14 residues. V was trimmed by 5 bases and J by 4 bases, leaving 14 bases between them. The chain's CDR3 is CASSPGLGGYGYTF. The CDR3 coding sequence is TGTGCCAGCAGTCCTGGGCTGGGTGGCTATGGCTACACCTTC.

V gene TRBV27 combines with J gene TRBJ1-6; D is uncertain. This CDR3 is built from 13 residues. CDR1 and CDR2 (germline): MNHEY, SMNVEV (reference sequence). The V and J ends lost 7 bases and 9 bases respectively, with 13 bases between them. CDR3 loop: CASKSVPLSPLHF. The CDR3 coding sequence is TGTGCCAGCAAATCGGTACCCCTTTCACCCCTCCACTTT.